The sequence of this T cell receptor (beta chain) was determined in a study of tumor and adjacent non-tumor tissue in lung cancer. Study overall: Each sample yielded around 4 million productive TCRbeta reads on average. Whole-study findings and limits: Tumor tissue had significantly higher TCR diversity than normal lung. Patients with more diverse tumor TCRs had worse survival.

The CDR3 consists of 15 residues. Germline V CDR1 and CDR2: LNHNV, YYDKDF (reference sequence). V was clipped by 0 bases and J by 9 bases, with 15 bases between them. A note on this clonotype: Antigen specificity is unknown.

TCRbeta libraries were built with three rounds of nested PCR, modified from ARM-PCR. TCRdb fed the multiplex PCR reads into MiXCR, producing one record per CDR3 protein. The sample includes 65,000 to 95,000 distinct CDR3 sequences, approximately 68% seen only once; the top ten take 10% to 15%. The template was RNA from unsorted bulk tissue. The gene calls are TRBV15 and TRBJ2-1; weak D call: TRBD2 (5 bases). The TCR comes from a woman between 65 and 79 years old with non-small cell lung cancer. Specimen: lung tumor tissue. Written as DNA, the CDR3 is TGTGCCACCAGCAGAGACAGGCGAGCGGCGGGTGAGCAGTTCTTC. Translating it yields CATSRDRRAAGEQFF.